A single sample gave rise to the 25 T cell receptor beta chains below, sequenced in a study of blood T cell repertoires in COVID-19. Libraries were prepared by immunoSEQ multiplex PCR; TCRdb keeps only in-frame clonotypes and omits some of them. The data show over 10,000 clones, with about 88% seen just once and 29% held by the top ten. Sequenced sample: peripheral blood. These receptors were obtained from a human donor in a cohort sampled during active COVID-19.

This clone occurred once. The chain has TRBV7-2 and TRBJ2-1, with TRBD1 as a possible D gene (7 bases). The CDR3 covers 19 residues. Germline-derived CDR1 and CDR2 are SGHTA and FQGNSA. V was trimmed by 1 base and J by 3 bases, leaving 22 bases between them. The CDR3 DNA reads as TGTGCCAGCAGCTTAGGAGGGGGGCAAAACAGGGGAGGCTACAATGAGCAGTTCTTC. Protein product: CASSLGGGQNRGGYNEQFF. The complete variable domain, with remaining parts taken from reference TRBV7-2 and TRBJ2-1, reads GAGVSQSPSNKVTEKGKDVELRCDPISGHTALYWYRQSLGQGLEFLIYFQGNSAPDKSGLPSDRFSAERTGGSVSTLTIQRTQQEDSAVYLCASSLGGGQNRGGYNEQFFGPGTRLTVL.

The chain employs TRBV5-4 and TRBJ1-5, with D perhaps TRBD1 (6 bases). The CDR3 is made up of 13 amino acids. V lost 4 bases, J lost 4 bases, and 9 bases lay in between. Germline assignment: CDR1 SGHNT and CDR2 YYREEE (reference sequence). As DNA, the CDR3 is TGTGCCAGCAGCCAAGACAGGAATCAGCCCCAGCATTTT. Its protein product is CASSQDRNQPQHF.

V and J are TRBV6-2 or TRBV6-3 and TRBJ2-3; D possibly corresponds to TRBD1 (5 bases). V lost 5 bases to trimming and J lost 2 bases, with 11 bases between them. This CDR3 is 14 amino acids long. Germline V gene sequence: CDR1 MNHEY, CDR2 SVGEGT. The DNA for the CDR3 is TGTGCCAGCAGTCGGGCAGGGCCCACAGATACGCAGTATTTT. Translation gives CASSRAGPTDTQYF.

The chain combines TRBV7-9 with TRBJ1-5; 7 nucleotides line up with TRBD1. The CDR3 spans 18 residues. V shed 5 bases and J 1 base; nucleotides not matched to a gene: 14. CDR1 SEHNR and CDR2 FQNEAQ come from the germline V gene (reference sequence). The CDR3 spells CASSVTGDGSWSNQPQHF. The DNA for the CDR3 is TGTGCCAGCAGCGTCACAGGGGACGGTTCTTGGAGCAATCAGCCCCAGCATTTT.

V usage is TRBV30 and J usage is TRBJ2-5; D might be TRBD2 (5 bases). The CDR3 has 16 residues. CDR1 is GTSNPN, CDR2 SVGIG, per germline (reference sequence). V shed 0 bases and J shed 7 bases, with 21 bases lying between them. The CDR3 coding sequence is TGTGCCTGGAGTGTACCGACTAACGCGGTGACGGGGACCCAGTACTTC. This encodes CAWSVPTNAVTGTQYF.

This clone was counted only a few times. The CDR3 protein is CASSQASGYTF. CDR3 DNA: TGTGCCAGCAGCCAAGCAAGCGGCTACACCTTC. This chain connects TRBV3-1 (or the pseudogene TRBV3-2) to TRBJ1-2; unclear D gene. V gave up 1 base and J gave up 8 bases, with 5 bases separating them. From germline, CDR1 is LGHDT and CDR2 YNNKEL (reference sequence). This CDR3 has 11 amino acids.

The rearrangement joins TRBV4-3 to TRBJ2-2, with a possible D match to TRBD2 (5 bases). Germline values: CDR1 LGHNA, CDR2 YSLEER. This CDR3 has 17 amino acids. Trimming took off 4 bases at V and 4 bases at J, with 19 bases between the two ends. This chain's CDR3 is CASSRFWTGMSTGELFF. For the CDR3, the DNA is TGCGCCAGCAGCCGCTTCTGGACGGGGATGAGCACCGGGGAGCTGTTTTTT.

This chain connects TRBV14 to TRBJ2-1; the D gene is possibly TRBD2 (6 bases). V was cut by 3 bases and J by 6 bases, with 12 bases left in between. This CDR3 spans 14 amino acids. CDR1 is SGHDN and CDR2 is FVKESK in the germline V gene. CDR3 bases: TGTGCCAGCAGCCAGGGACTGGCGACCAATGAGCAGTTCTTC. Protein product: CASSQGLATNEQFF.

The CDR3 here is CASSQERGLRNEQFF. CDR3 DNA: TGCGCCAGCAGCCAAGAGAGGGGGCTACGGAATGAGCAGTTCTTC. This chain connects TRBV4-3 to TRBJ2-1; TRBD1 agrees at 7 bases. After removal of 0 bases from V and 7 bases from J, the junction contained 6 bases not matched to a gene. The germline gives CDR1 LGHNA, CDR2 YSLEER. The CDR3 is 15 amino acids.

V and J are TRBV4-3 and TRBJ1-3, with a possible D match to TRBD1 (5 bases). Germline-derived CDR1 and CDR2 are LGHNA and YSLEER. The V end lost 2 bases, the J end lost 3 bases, and 14 bases lay between the germline ends. The CDR3 consists of 16 residues. The CDR3 protein is CASSQLGGSFGNTIYF. CDR3 coding DNA: TGCGCCAGCAGCCAACTGGGGGGGTCCTTTGGAAACACCATATATTTT.

CDR3 residues: CASSVVASSTGELFF. The DNA of the CDR3 is TGTGCCAGCAGCGTAGTAGCGAGTAGCACCGGGGAGCTGTTTTTT. The chain joins TRBV9 to TRBJ2-2; D perhaps matches TRBD2 (5 bases). The CDR3 extends over 15 amino acids. Germline V lookup: CDR1 SGDLS, CDR2 YYNGEE. Trimming took 0 bases from V and 4 from J, leaving 10 bases between them.

A remark on this clone: One end of the junction is discordant with germline, which a read error may explain. The chain is built from TRBV25-1 and TRBJ1-4; 8 positions agree with TRBD1. This CDR3 has 16 residues. The germline CDR1 and CDR2 sequences are MGHDK and SYGVNS. This chain's CDR3 is CASGETRQGYNEKLFF. The CDR3 nucleotides are TGTGCCAGCGGTGAAACCAGACAGGGGTATAATGAAAAACTGTTTTTT.

This chain links TRBV11-2 with TRBJ2-5, with 7 bases lining up with TRBD2. J was trimmed by 5 bases and V by 6 bases; bases with no gene match: 6. The CDR3 consists of 13 residues. In germline, CDR1 is SGHAT, CDR2 FQNNGV. CDR3 nucleotides: TGTGCCAGCAGTCGGGGGGAGTCCGAGACCCAGTACTTC. It encodes CASSRGESETQYF.

The chain has TRBV5-1 and TRBJ2-3; D may be TRBD2 (5 bases). CDR1 and CDR2 (germline): SGHRS, YFSETQ. This CDR3 comprises 15 residues. Trimming stripped 9 bases from V and 0 bases from J, with 17 bases between. CDR3 region: CATSWRAFSTDTQYF. The CDR3, as DNA: TGCGCCACCTCGTGGCGGGCATTTAGCACAGATACGCAGTATTTT.

This CDR3 reads CAISASQGGLNEQFF. In DNA form, the CDR3 reads TGTGCCATCAGTGCCTCTCAGGGGGGACTGAATGAGCAGTTCTTC. The V call is TRBV10-3, the J call TRBJ2-1, with D possibly being TRBD1 (7 bases). V was shortened by 4 bases and J by 7 bases, with 17 bases between the two germline ends. Germline V lookup: CDR1 ENHRY, CDR2 SYGVKD. The CDR3 is 15 amino acids.

This chain links TRBV7-2 with TRBJ2-2; TRBD2 agrees at 8 bases. Germline-derived CDR1 and CDR2 are SGHTA and FQGNSA. The CDR3 is 15 residues long. J lost 1 base, V lost 5 bases, and 3 bases had no gene match. Here the CDR3 DNA reads TGTGCCAGCAGCGGACTAGCATGGAACACCGGGGAGCTGTTTTTT. Encoded protein: CASSGLAWNTGELFF.

The chain combines TRBV29-1 with TRBJ2-1; TRBD2 matches 7 bases. The CDR3 runs 13 residues. Per the germline V gene, CDR1 is SQVTM and CDR2 is ANQGSEA. J was trimmed by 5 bases and V by 6 bases; bases with no gene match: 7. The CDR3 protein is CSVLSGINNEQFF. CDR3 bases: TGCAGCGTACTAAGCGGGATAAACAATGAGCAGTTCTTC.

The V call is TRBV4-2, the J call TRBJ2-2; TRBD1 agrees at 7 bases. J gave up 4 bases and V 4 bases, and 6 bases lay outside the gene matches. The length of the CDR3 is 15 residues. In germline, CDR1 is LGHNA, CDR2 YNFKEQ. CDR3 loop: CASSPHTGVTGELFF. The DNA for the CDR3 is TGTGCCAGCAGCCCGCACACAGGGGTCACCGGGGAGCTGTTTTTT.

This sequence joins TRBV7-2 and TRBJ1-5, with 7 bases aligning to TRBD1. This CDR3 spans 14 amino acids. Germline CDR1 is SGHTA and CDR2 is FQGNSA. V lost 4 bases, J lost 9 bases, and 9 bases stayed unmatched. This CDR3 reads CASSSGQTIWPQHF. CDR3 DNA sequence: TGTGCCAGCAGCTCGGGACAGACGATCTGGCCCCAGCATTTT.

The chain uses TRBV7-9 and TRBJ1-3, with 7 positions matching TRBD1. This CDR3 spans 17 amino acids. J was trimmed by 0 bases and V by 5 bases; bases with no gene match: 10. CDR1 is SEHNR and CDR2 is FQNEAQ in the germline V gene (reference sequence). The CDR3 is CASSPQGGPNSGNTIYF. The DNA for the CDR3 is TGTGCCAGCAGCCCCCAGGGGGGACCCAACTCTGGAAACACCATATATTTT.

The V and J genes are TRBV7-2 and TRBJ1-5; D is perhaps TRBD1 (6 bases). This CDR3 spans 16 amino acids. Trimming cost V 1 base and J 7 bases, with 17 bases left between them. Germline lookup yields CDR1 SGHTA and CDR2 FQGNSA. The CDR3 is CASSLVPRTGTQPQHF. CDR3 coding DNA: TGTGCCAGCAGCTTAGTCCCTCGTACAGGGACACAGCCCCAGCATTTT.

This clone was recorded only once. The J gene is TRBJ2-7, the V gene TRBV30, with 10 bases identical to TRBD1. Germline V lookup: CDR1 GTSNPN, CDR2 SVGIG (reference sequence). The CDR3 spans 14 residues. V lost 8 bases, J lost 3 bases, and 10 bases stayed unmatched. The CDR3 nucleotides are TGTGCCCCAATGCAGGACAGGGGGGTCTACGAGCAGTACTTC. This codes for CAPMQDRGVYEQYF.

The chain couples TRBV10-3 to TRBJ2-7, with D unresolved. The CDR3 has 11 residues. V lost 8 bases and J lost 2, with 7 bases in between. Germline-derived CDR1 and CDR2 are ENHRY and SYGVKD. The CDR3, as DNA: TGTGCCATCTCGTCTACCTACGAGCAGTACTTC. The encoded protein is CAISSTYEQYF.

The rearrangement joins TRBV11-2 to TRBJ2-1; 12 bases are shared with TRBD2. The CDR3 is 15 amino acids. With 4 bases clipped from V and 15 bases from J, the junction kept 13 bases outside the gene matches. Germline assignment: CDR1 SGHAT and CDR2 FQNNGV. The CDR3 nucleotides are TGTGCCAGCAGCTCCCGACTAGCGGGGGCCCGAAAGACGTTCTTC. Its protein is CASSSRLAGARKTFF.

The chain carries TRBV7-2 and TRBJ1-2; TRBD1 agrees at 10 bases. Unmatched junction bases numbered 7, after V lost 5 bases and J lost 4 bases. The CDR3 has 15 residues. Germline lookup yields CDR1 SGHTA and CDR2 FQGNSA. CDR3 residues: CASSPRTGGRYGYTF. The CDR3 DNA is TGTGCCAGCAGCCCACGGACAGGGGGACGCTATGGCTACACCTTC.